One sample yielded the 4 T cell receptor beta chains listed below, sequenced in a study of blood T cell repertoires in COVID-19. TCRdb's copy holds only in-frame clones and misses some; the assay was immunoSEQ multiplex PCR. This sample has 84,000 or so clones, with around 77% found just once. The sequenced sample consisted of peripheral blood. The receptors shown here come from a human donor in a cohort sampled during active COVID-19.

The rearrangement uses TRBV20-1 and TRBJ1-2; 9 bases match TRBD1. Trimming at V came to 3 bases and at J to 4 bases, leaving 12 bases not matched to a gene. This CDR3 comprises 16 residues. The V gene's germline CDR1 is DFQATT and CDR2 SNEGSKA (reference sequence). The CDR3 coding sequence is TGCAGTGCTAGTACCCCTTCGACAGGGGGAGTCTATGGCTACACCTTC. As protein: CSASTPSTGGVYGYTF.

The chain couples TRBV18 to TRBJ2-2, with D possibly being TRBD2 (6 bases). Deletions cut 0 bases from V and 6 bases from J, with 11 bases between. CDR1 is KGHSH, CDR2 LQKENI, per germline. This CDR3 is 15 amino acids long. CDR3 sequence: CASSPPSLAPGELFF. In DNA form, the CDR3 reads TGTGCCAGCTCACCACCGTCGCTAGCGCCCGGGGAGCTGTTTTTT.

The CDR3 DNA reads as TGTGCCAGCTCACCACCAGGGAGCTTCAACTATGGCTACACCTTC. It yields the protein CASSPPGSFNYGYTF. The chain employs TRBV18 and TRBJ1-2; D is undetermined. The CDR3 covers 15 residues. CDR1 and CDR2 (germline): KGHSH, LQKENI. V lost 0 bases and J 2 bases, leaving 10 bases between the germline ends.

The chain joins TRBV4-3 to TRBJ2-6; 9 bases agree with TRBD1. This CDR3 is 19 amino acids long. V lost 0 bases to trimming and J lost 1 base; unmatched junction nucleotides: 7. Per the germline V gene, CDR1 is LGHNA and CDR2 is YSLEER. The CDR3 protein is CASSQDLRDRASGANVLTF. DNA of the CDR3: TGCGCCAGCAGCCAAGATCTGCGGGACAGGGCGTCTGGGGCCAACGTCCTGACTTTC.